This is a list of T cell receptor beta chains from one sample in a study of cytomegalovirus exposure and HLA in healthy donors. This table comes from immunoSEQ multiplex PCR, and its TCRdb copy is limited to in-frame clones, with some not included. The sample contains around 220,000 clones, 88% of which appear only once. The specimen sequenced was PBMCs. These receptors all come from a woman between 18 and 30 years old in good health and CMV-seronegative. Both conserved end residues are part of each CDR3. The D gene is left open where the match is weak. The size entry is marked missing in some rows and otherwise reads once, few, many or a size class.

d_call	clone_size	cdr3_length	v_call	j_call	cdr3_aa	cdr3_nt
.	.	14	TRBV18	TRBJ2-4	CASVPTVAKNIQYF	TGTGCCAGCGTCCCCACAGTAGCCAAAAACATTCAGTACTTC
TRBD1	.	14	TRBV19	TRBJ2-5	CASRGQGGRETQYF	TGTGCCAGTAGGGGACAGGGGGGTCGAGAGACCCAGTACTTC
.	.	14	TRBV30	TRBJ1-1	CAWSSSDRNTEAFF	TGTGCCTGGAGTTCCTCCGACAGGAACACTGAAGCTTTCTTT
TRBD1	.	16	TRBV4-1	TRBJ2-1	CASSHPRDRDSNEQFF	TGCGCCAGCAGCCATCCCCGGGACAGGGATTCCAATGAGCAGTTCTTC
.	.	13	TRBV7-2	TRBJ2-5	CASSPPGQETQYF	TGTGCCAGCAGCCCCCCAGGGCAAGAGACCCAGTACTTC
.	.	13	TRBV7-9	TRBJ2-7	CASSAGLRDEQYF	TGTGCCAGCAGCGCGGGACTCCGAGACGAGCAGTACTTC
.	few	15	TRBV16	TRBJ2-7	CASSQSHGSLREQYF	TGTGCCAGCAGCCAATCCCACGGGAGCCTTCGGGAGCAGTACTTC
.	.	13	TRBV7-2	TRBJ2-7	CASSYGLNSEQYF	TGTGCCAGCAGCTACGGACTGAATTCCGAGCAGTACTTC
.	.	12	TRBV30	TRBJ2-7	CAWSVSSYEQYF	TGTGCCTGGAGTGTCAGCTCCTACGAGCAGTACTTC
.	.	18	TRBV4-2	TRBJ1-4	CASSQDLWLGRGNEKLFF	TGTGCCAGCAGCCAAGATCTTTGGCTCGGCCGGGGTAATGAAAAACTGTTTTTT
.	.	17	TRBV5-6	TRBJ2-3	CASTRGFGRTSTDTQYF	TGTGCCAGCACAAGAGGTTTCGGGAGAACTAGCACAGATACGCAGTATTTT
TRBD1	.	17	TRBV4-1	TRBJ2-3	CASSQETGGPDTDTQYF	TGCGCCAGCAGCCAGGAGACAGGGGGCCCGGACACAGATACGCAGTATTTT
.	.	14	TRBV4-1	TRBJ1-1	CASSQEPEGAEAFF	TGCGCCAGCAGCCAAGAACCGGAGGGCGCTGAAGCTTTCTTT
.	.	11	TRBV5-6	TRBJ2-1	CASSWGQEQFF	TGTGCCAGCAGCTGGGGACAAGAGCAGTTCTTC
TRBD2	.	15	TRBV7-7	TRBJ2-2	CASSLAGQGGGELFF	TGTGCTAGCAGCTTAGCGGGGCAGGGCGGCGGGGAGCTGTTTTTT
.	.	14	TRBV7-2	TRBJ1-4	CASSLRGGREKLFF	TGTGCCAGCAGCTTACGGGGGGGCCGGGAAAAACTGTTTTTT
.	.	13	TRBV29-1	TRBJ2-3	CSVGEGGADTQYF	TGCAGCGTTGGGGAGGGGGGAGCAGATACGCAGTATTTT
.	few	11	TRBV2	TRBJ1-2	CASSEEVYYTF	TGTGCCAGCAGTGAGGAGGTCTACTACACCTTC
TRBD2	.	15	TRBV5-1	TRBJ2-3	CASSPTAGGQGTQYF	TGCGCCAGCAGCCCGACAGCGGGAGGGCAGGGTACGCAGTATTTT
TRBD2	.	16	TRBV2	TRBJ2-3	CASTIGTSGSTDTQYF	TGTGCCAGCACTATCGGGACTAGCGGGAGCACAGATACGCAGTATTTT
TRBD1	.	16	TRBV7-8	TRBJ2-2	CASSLRTGGAGGELFF	TGTGCCAGCAGCTTACGGACAGGGGGCGCTGGCGGGGAGCTGTTTTTT
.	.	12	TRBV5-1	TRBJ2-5	CASSLESETQYF	TGCGCCAGCAGCTTGGAATCGGAGACCCAGTACTTC
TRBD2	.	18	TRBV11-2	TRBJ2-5	CASSFRGASGREGETQYF	TGTGCCAGCAGCTTCCGAGGGGCTAGCGGACGTGAGGGAGAGACCCAGTACTTC
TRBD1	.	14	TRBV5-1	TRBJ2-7	CASSRGQGAYEQYF	TGCGCCAGCAGCCGTGGACAGGGCGCCTACGAGCAGTACTTC
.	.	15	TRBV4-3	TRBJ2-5	CASSQDPARRETQYF	TGCGCCAGCAGCCAAGATCCTGCCCGGAGAGAGACCCAGTACTTC
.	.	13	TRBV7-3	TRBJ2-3	CASSLTGTDTQYF	TGTGCCAGCAGCCTGACAGGCACAGATACGCAGTATTTT
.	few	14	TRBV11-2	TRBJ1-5	CASSLWKGNQPQHF	TGTGCCAGCAGCTTATGGAAGGGGAATCAGCCCCAGCATTTT
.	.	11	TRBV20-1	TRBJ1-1	CSARAGAEAFF	TGCAGTGCTAGAGCGGGGGCTGAAGCTTTCTTT
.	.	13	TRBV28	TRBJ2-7	CASRETSSYEQYF	TGTGCCAGCAGGGAAACTAGCTCCTACGAGCAGTACTTC
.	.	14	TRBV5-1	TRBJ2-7	CASSLEVGGYEQYF	TGCGCCAGCAGCTTGGAGGTGGGGGGTTACGAGCAGTACTTC
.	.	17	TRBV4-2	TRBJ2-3	CASSQGVRGIDTDTQYF	TGTGCCAGCAGCCAAGGGGTCCGGGGGATAGACACAGATACGCAGTATTTT
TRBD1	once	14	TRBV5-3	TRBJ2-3	CASRYQTGADTQYF	TGTGCCAGCAGGTATCAGACAGGGGCAGATACGCAGTATTTT
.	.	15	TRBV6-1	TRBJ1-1	CASKAGHTGNAEAFF	TGTGCCAGCAAGGCAGGACATACAGGTAACGCTGAAGCTTTCTTT
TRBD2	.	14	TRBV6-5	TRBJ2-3	CASRTSGGPDTQYF	TGTGCCAGCAGAACTAGCGGAGGTCCAGATACGCAGTATTTT
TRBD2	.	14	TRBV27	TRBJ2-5	CASSLSSGKETQYF	TGTGCCAGCAGTTTATCTAGCGGGAAAGAGACCCAGTACTTC
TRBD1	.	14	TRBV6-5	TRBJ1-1	CASSRRGQNTEAFF	TGTGCCAGCAGTCGCAGGGGGCAGAACACTGAAGCTTTCTTT
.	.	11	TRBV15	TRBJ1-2	CATSPGVGYTF	TGTGCCACCAGTCCGGGGGTTGGCTACACCTTC
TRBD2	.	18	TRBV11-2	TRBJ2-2	CASSSFGGLAANTGELFF	TGTGCCAGCAGCTCATTCGGGGGACTAGCGGCTAACACCGGGGAGCTGTTTTTT
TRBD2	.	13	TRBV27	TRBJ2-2	CASSLRGAGELFF	TGTGCCAGCAGTTTACGGGGGGCCGGGGAGCTGTTTTTT
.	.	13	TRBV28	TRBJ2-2	CASSRAHTGELFF	TGTGCCAGCTCGCGGGCCCACACCGGGGAGCTGTTTTTT
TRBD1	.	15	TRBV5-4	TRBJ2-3	CASSLGQTSTDTQYF	TGTGCCAGCAGCCTGGGACAGACTAGCACAGATACGCAGTATTTT
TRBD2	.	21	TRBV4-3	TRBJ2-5	CASSQDLVVLAGGGNQETQYF	TGCGCCAGCAGCCAAGATCTCGTCGTACTAGCGGGAGGCGGCAACCAAGAGACCCAGTACTTC
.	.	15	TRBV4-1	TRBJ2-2	CASSQDDLGARELFF	TGCGCCAGCAGCCAAGATGACTTGGGGGCCCGGGAGCTGTTTTTT
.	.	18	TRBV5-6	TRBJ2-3	CASSLFAWQGGKTDTQYF	TGTGCCAGCAGCTTATTTGCTTGGCAGGGGGGTAAAACAGATACGCAGTATTTT
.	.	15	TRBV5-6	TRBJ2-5	CASSHKEEYQETQYF	TGTGCCAGCAGCCACAAGGAGGAATATCAAGAGACCCAGTACTTC
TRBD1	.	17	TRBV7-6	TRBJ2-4	CASSLTPGQGVGNIQYF	TGTGCCAGCAGCTTAACCCCTGGACAGGGGGTGGGAAACATTCAGTACTTC
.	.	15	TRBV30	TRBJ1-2	CAWSVRRVESYGYTF	TGTGCCTGGAGTGTACGGAGGGTGGAAAGCTATGGCTACACCTTC
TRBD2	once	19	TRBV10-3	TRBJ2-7	CAISESLGLAGGPGYEQYF	TGTGCCATCAGTGAGTCGTTGGGACTAGCGGGAGGACCCGGCTACGAGCAGTACTTC
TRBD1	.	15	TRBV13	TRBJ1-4	CASSGRDSENEKLFF	TGTGCCAGCAGCGGCCGGGACAGCGAAAATGAAAAACTGTTTTTT
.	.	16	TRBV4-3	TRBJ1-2	CASSQDYSGGDYGYTF	TGCGCCAGCAGCCAAGATTATTCGGGGGGAGACTATGGCTACACCTTC
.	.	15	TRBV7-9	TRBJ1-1	CASSSYRAMNTEAFF	TGTGCCAGCAGCAGTTACAGGGCAATGAACACTGAAGCTTTCTTT
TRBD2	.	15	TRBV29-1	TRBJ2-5	CSVVLGLAAQETQYF	TGCAGCGTTGTGCTTGGACTAGCGGCCCAAGAGACCCAGTACTTC
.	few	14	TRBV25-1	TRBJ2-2	CASSESGTASELFF	TGTGCCAGCAGTGAATCGGGAACCGCTTCGGAGCTGTTTTTT
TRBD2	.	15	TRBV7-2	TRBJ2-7	CASSLDSGTDYEQYF	TGTGCCAGCAGCTTAGACAGCGGGACCGACTACGAGCAGTACTTC
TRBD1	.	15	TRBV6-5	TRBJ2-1	CASSKTGGSYNEQFF	TGTGCCAGCAGTAAAACAGGGGGATCCTACAATGAGCAGTTCTTC
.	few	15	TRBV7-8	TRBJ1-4	CASSPSEAFNEKLFF	TGTGCCAGCAGCCCTTCGGAGGCCTTCAATGAAAAACTGTTTTTT
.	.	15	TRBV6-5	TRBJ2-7	CASSYKEAFGHEQYF	TGTGCCAGCAGTTACAAGGAGGCATTCGGTCACGAGCAGTACTTC
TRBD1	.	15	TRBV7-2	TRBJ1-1	CASSLDGTGDTEAFF	TGTGCCAGCAGCTTAGACGGGACAGGGGACACTGAAGCTTTCTTT
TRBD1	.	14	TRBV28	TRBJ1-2	CASGQGATNYGYTF	TGTGCCAGCGGGCAGGGGGCTACGAACTATGGCTACACCTTC